This entry features one TCR beta chain sequence. These data are taken from a study of shared clonotypes between healthy human individuals. Assay runs were performed at deep level. Here immunoSEQ multiplex PCR was the method, and the copy in TCRdb shows in-frame clones only, minus some. The table has about 1.1 million clones, approximately 80% seen once; the top ten hold 0.5% to 0.6%. Looked up from germline, CDR1 is MNHNS and CDR2 is SASEGT. The CDR3 extends over 13 amino acids. Between the trimmed V and J ends, which lost 3 bases and 13 bases, there was a span of 16 bases. The sample comprised memory CD4+ T cells from PBMCs. Subset meaning: CD45RA-negative fraction. J is TRBJ2-1 and V is TRBV6-1, with D possibly called TRBD1 or TRBD2 (5 bases each). This TCR was recovered from a man aged 18 to 35 in good health. Some clones in this sample may be carry-over from other donors' samples. The DNA for the CDR3 is TGTGCCAGCAGTGATTCGGGACGGAACATCCAGTTCTTC. Residues: CASSDSGRNIQFF.